A selection of T cell receptor beta chains follows, all from one sample in a study of blood T cell repertoires in COVID-19. The protocol was immunoSEQ multiplex PCR, while the TCRdb copy is restricted to in-frame clones and leaves out a portion. Here the sample spans approximately 50,000 clones, around 89% being singletons. Sequenced: peripheral blood. The receptors come from a human donor in a cohort sampled during active COVID-19. Each CDR3 is given with its conserved first and last residue. The D gene is left open where the match is weak. The size of a clone is reported for some rows only, either as once, few or many, or as a class for expanded clones.

clone_size	v_call	j_call	d_call	cdr3_aa	cdr3_nt
NA	TRBV12-3/TRBV12-4	TRBJ1-2	NA	CASSPGMHYGYTF	TGTGCCAGCAGCCCCGGGATGCATTACGGCTACACCTTC
NA	TRBV7-3	TRBJ2-1	TRBD2	CASSSGLAGDNEQFF	TGTGCCAGCAGTTCGGGACTAGCGGGAGACAATGAGCAGTTCTTC
NA	TRBV19	TRBJ2-1	TRBD1	CATRKQGGNYNEQFF	TGTGCCACAAGAAAACAGGGGGGCAACTACAATGAGCAGTTCTTC
NA	TRBV19	TRBJ2-7	TRBD1	CASSPFAGTDSYEQYF	TGTGCCAGTAGCCCCTTCGCCGGGACAGACTCCTACGAGCAGTACTTC
NA	TRBV5-4	TRBJ2-2	TRBD2	CASSIRTRQSGELFF	TGTGCCAGCAGCATCCGGACTAGACAGAGCGGGGAGCTGTTTTTT
NA	TRBV18	TRBJ2-4	NA	CASSPQNKQVSKNIQYF	TGTGCCAGCTCACCCCAAAACAAACAGGTCTCCAAAAACATTCAGTACTTC
few	TRBV2	TRBJ2-7	TRBD1	CASEGQGDEQYF	TGTGCCAGCGAGGGACAGGGGGACGAGCAGTACTTC
once	TRBV24-1	TRBJ2-7	TRBD2	CATSDWRLAGKFYEQYF	TGTGCCACCAGTGATTGGCGACTAGCGGGTAAGTTCTACGAGCAGTACTTC
NA	TRBV18	TRBJ2-3	TRBD2	CATRQKASGSGGPDTQYF	TGCGCGACCCGTCAAAAAGCTAGCGGGAGCGGGGGTCCAGATACGCAGTATTTT
NA	TRBV3-1/TRBV3-2	TRBJ2-7	TRBD2	CASRLAASYEQYF	TGTGCCAGCAGGCTAGCGGCTTCCTACGAGCAGTACTTC
NA	TRBV29-1	TRBJ1-3	NA	CSVELSRAGGNTIYF	TGCAGCGTTGAGCTGAGTCGGGCGGGTGGAAACACCATATATTTT
NA	TRBV12-3/TRBV12-4	TRBJ1-5	NA	CASSFSVQPQHF	TGTGCCAGCAGTTTTTCCGTTCAGCCCCAGCATTTT
NA	TRBV9	TRBJ2-1	NA	CASSVGGAQEQFF	TGTGCCAGCAGCGTGGGGGGGGCCCAGGAGCAGTTCTTC
NA	TRBV12-2	TRBJ2-2	NA	CASRMLDFSGNTGELFF	TGTGCAAGTCGCATGCTCGACTTCTCCGGGAACACCGGGGAGCTGTTTTTT
NA	TRBV4-3	TRBJ1-6	NA	CASSLGQHNSPLHF	TGCGCCAGCAGCCTCGGACAGCATAATTCACCCCTCCACTTT
NA	TRBV7-9	TRBJ2-1	NA	CASSLTQSYNEQFF	TGTGCCAGCAGCTTAACACAGTCCTACAATGAGCAGTTCTTC
once	TRBV5-1	TRBJ2-7	TRBD2	CASSPGLVYEQYF	TGCGCCAGCAGCCCGGGACTAGTCTACGAGCAGTACTTC
NA	TRBV7-2	TRBJ2-1	NA	CASSPGGSYNEQFF	TGTGCCAGCAGCCCCGGGGGCTCCTACAATGAGCAGTTCTTC
NA	TRBV7-9	TRBJ2-7	NA	CASSYRVGEQYF	TGTGCCAGCAGCTACAGGGTTGGCGAGCAGTACTTC
once	TRBV19	TRBJ2-1	TRBD2	CASRSGTTYNEQFF	TGTGCCAGTAGATCCGGGACTACGTACAATGAGCAGTTCTTC
NA	TRBV28	TRBJ2-6	NA	CASSLEGGGANVLTF	TGTGCCAGCAGTTTAGAGGGCGGTGGGGCCAACGTCCTGACTTTC
NA	TRBV27	TRBJ2-7	TRBD1	CASSSPTGTGTYEQYF	TGTGCCAGCAGTTCTCCGACCGGGACAGGAACCTACGAGCAGTACTTC
NA	TRBV6-5	TRBJ1-1	NA	CASMINRVLGAFF	TGTGCCAGCATGATTAACAGGGTACTTGGAGCTTTCTTT
NA	TRBV6-4	TRBJ1-1	NA	CASSATVNTEAFF	TGTGCCAGCAGCGCAACAGTGAACACTGAAGCTTTCTTT
NA	TRBV19	TRBJ1-5	NA	CASTPTGGGVGPQHF	TGTGCCAGTACCCCGACAGGAGGCGGTGTAGGGCCCCAGCATTTT
NA	TRBV6-1	TRBJ1-4	NA	CASSDGRGGEKLFF	TGTGCCAGCAGTGACGGCAGGGGTGGAGAAAAACTGTTTTTT
few	TRBV14	TRBJ1-2	NA	CASSLEGVTEDLNYGYTF	TGTGCCAGCAGCCTAGAAGGCGTTACTGAGGATCTAAACTATGGCTACACCTTC
NA	TRBV6-2/TRBV6-3	TRBJ2-2	NA	CASSYEGGTGELFF	TGTGCCAGCAGTTACGAAGGAGGCACCGGGGAGCTGTTTTTT
NA	TRBV5-1	TRBJ2-3	NA	CASSLRGASTDTQYF	TGCGCCAGCAGCTTGCGGGGGGCGAGCACAGATACGCAGTATTTT
NA	TRBV6-6	TRBJ2-7	NA	CASSYGASSYEQYF	TGTGCCAGCAGTTACGGGGCTAGCTCCTACGAGCAGTACTTC
NA	TRBV7-9	TRBJ2-7	TRBD2	CASSSSSGYEQYF	TGTGCCAGCAGCTCGTCTAGCGGCTACGAGCAGTACTTC
NA	TRBV2	TRBJ1-2	NA	CASTEEEGTNYGYTF	TGTGCCAGCACTGAAGAGGAGGGAACTAACTATGGCTACACCTTC
NA	TRBV18	TRBJ2-5	NA	CASSPRGSGQETQYF	TGTGCCAGCTCACCCCGGGGGTCGGGGCAAGAGACCCAGTACTTC
NA	TRBV24-1	TRBJ2-7	NA	CATSDPTSFEQYF	TGTGCCACCAGTGACCCAACTAGCTTCGAGCAGTACTTC
NA	TRBV18	TRBJ2-3	TRBD2	CASSPIAGGNTDTQYF	TGTGCCAGCTCACCAATTGCGGGAGGTAACACAGATACGCAGTATTTT
NA	TRBV15	TRBJ1-2	NA	CATSRGGQFYGYTF	TGTGCCACCAGCAGAGGGGGGCAGTTCTATGGCTACACCTTC
NA	TRBV19	TRBJ1-2	NA	CASSPTRTGLGGYTF	TGTGCCAGTAGTCCGACGAGGACGGGATTAGGGGGCTACACCTTC
NA	TRBV5-1	TRBJ2-2	TRBD1	CASSPGQVNTGELFF	TGCGCCAGCAGCCCAGGACAGGTTAACACCGGGGAGCTGTTTTTT
NA	TRBV19	TRBJ1-2	TRBD1	CASTSYWDSSKWNYGYTF	TGTGCCAGTACCTCATACTGGGACAGCTCCAAGTGGAACTATGGCTACACCTTC
NA	TRBV6-2/TRBV6-3	TRBJ1-5	NA	CASSSSGKESNQPQHF	TGTGCCAGCAGTTCGTCGGGGAAGGAGAGCAATCAGCCCCAGCATTTT
once	TRBV3-1/TRBV3-2	TRBJ2-4	TRBD2	CASSQVRQWEGNIQYF	TGTGCCAGCAGCCAAGTTAGGCAGTGGGAGGGAAACATTCAGTACTTC
NA	TRBV3-1/TRBV3-2	TRBJ2-3	TRBD2	CASSPLLAASEDTQYF	TGTGCCAGCAGCCCGCTACTAGCGGCCTCGGAAGATACGCAGTATTTT
NA	TRBV7-9	TRBJ1-5	TRBD1	CASSLGQGSQGNQPQHF	TGTGCCAGCAGCTTAGGACAGGGGTCACAGGGCAATCAGCCCCAGCATTTT
NA	TRBV3-1/TRBV3-2	TRBJ2-4	TRBD2	CASSQAGGAKNIQYF	TGTGCCAGCAGCCAAGCGGGGGGAGCCAAAAACATTCAGTACTTC
once	TRBV7-2	TRBJ2-3	TRBD2	CASSLRGRWEGRGTDTQYF	TGTGCCAGCAGCTTAAGAGGGCGGTGGGAGGGCCGGGGCACAGATACGCAGTATTTT
NA	TRBV19	TRBJ1-5	TRBD1	CASRSSLGQDSNQPQHF	TGTGCCAGTAGATCCTCTCTCGGACAGGACAGCAATCAGCCCCAGCATTTT
NA	TRBV27	TRBJ2-1	TRBD2	CASSSLGLAGGGQFF	TGTGCCAGCAGTTCCCTCGGACTAGCGGGAGGAGGGCAGTTCTTC
NA	TRBV19	TRBJ1-2	TRBD1	CASSTGAHYGYTF	TGTGCCAGCTCAACAGGGGCTCACTATGGCTACACCTTC
NA	TRBV19	TRBJ1-1	NA	CASSIRADYMNTEAFF	TGTGCCAGTAGTATTAGGGCAGACTACATGAACACTGAAGCTTTCTTT
NA	TRBV4-2	TRBJ2-5	TRBD2	CASSQDGPGLAGGGGETQYF	TGTGCCAGCAGCCAAGATGGTCCGGGACTAGCGGGAGGAGGCGGGGAGACCCAGTACTTC
NA	TRBV11-2	TRBJ1-1	TRBD1	CASSSGVWTGATEAFF	TGTGCCAGCAGCTCAGGAGTCTGGACAGGAGCCACTGAAGCTTTCTTT
NA	TRBV28	TRBJ2-1	NA	CASSLRGTTGNEQFF	TGTGCCAGCAGTTTAAGGGGGACAACAGGCAATGAGCAGTTCTTC
NA	TRBV5-1	TRBJ2-7	TRBD2	CASRNVVAGSYEQYF	TGCGCCAGCCGGAATGTGGTAGCGGGTTCCTACGAGCAGTACTTC